This passage covers 15 T cell receptor beta chains from one sample sequenced in a study of blood T cell repertoires in COVID-19. Profiled with immunoSEQ multiplex PCR; TCRdb holds only in-frame clones, not every one. The table records 300,000 or so clones, around 90% of them present only once. Sample: peripheral blood. The receptors were sampled from a man in his 70s with acute or convalescent COVID-19.

The V and J genes are TRBV19 and TRBJ2-7; TRBD1 matches at 9 bases. The CDR3 spans 14 residues. CDR1 LNHDA and CDR2 SQIVND come from the germline V gene (reference sequence). The trim removed 7 bases at V and 1 base at J, leaving 5 bases unmatched. Here the CDR3 reads CASNGQGQSYEQYF. The CDR3 region has the DNA TGTGCCAGTAACGGACAGGGGCAGTCCTACGAGCAGTACTTC.

This clone was found a few times. The chain joins TRBV6-1 to TRBJ2-1, with 9 bases aligning to TRBD2. Unmatched junction bases numbered 6, after V lost 2 bases and J lost 4 bases. CDR1 and CDR2 from the germline V gene are MNHNS and SASEGT. This CDR3 region has 16 residues. CDR3 sequence reads: CASSERGLAGYNEQFF. DNA of the CDR3: TGTGCCAGCAGTGAAAGAGGTCTAGCGGGGTACAATGAGCAGTTCTTC.

This chain uses TRBV28 with TRBJ2-2; D not certain. V was trimmed by 3 bases and J by 6 bases, leaving 5 bases between them. This CDR3 contains 12 residues. Per the germline V gene, CDR1 is MDHEN and CDR2 is SYDVKM. In DNA form, the CDR3 reads TGTGCCAGCAGTTTTCGTTCCGGGGAGCTGTTTTTT. Translated, it gives CASSFRSGELFF.

This clone showed up just once. The rearrangement joins TRBV6-6 to TRBJ1-5; 7 bases are shared with TRBD1. V dropped 6 bases and J dropped 2; count of bases not matched to a gene: 10. The CDR3 runs 16 residues. In germline, CDR1 is MNHNY, CDR2 SVGAGI (reference sequence). CDR3 sequence: CASRDRAAPGNQPQHF. The DNA of the CDR3 is TGTGCCAGCAGAGACAGGGCTGCCCCGGGCAATCAGCCCCAGCATTTT.

V is TRBV5-1 and J is TRBJ2-2, with TRBD2 identical over 12 bases. V shed 0 bases and J 5 bases; nucleotides not matched to a gene: 2. The CDR3 consists of 16 residues. Germline V gene data show CDR1 as SGHRS and CDR2 as YFSETQ. The DNA for the CDR3 is TGCGCCAGCAGCTTGGCCACTAGCGGGAGGACCGGGGAGCTGTTTTTT. It specifies CASSLATSGRTGELFF.

The chain links TRBV5-1 to TRBJ1-4; D is perhaps TRBD1 (6 bases). Trimming took off 3 bases at V and 5 bases at J, with 14 bases between the two ends. Looked up from germline, CDR1 is SGHRS and CDR2 is YFSETQ. The CDR3 covers 15 residues. CDR3 DNA sequence: TGCGCCAGCAGCTGGGGGCCAGGGGAGAATGAAAAACTGTTTTTT. Translating it yields CASSWGPGENEKLFF.

The genes are TRBV5-4 and TRBJ2-1, with 9 bases that match TRBD2. V shed 0 bases, J shed 4 bases, and the junction held 8 bases outside the gene matches. Germline values: CDR1 SGHNT, CDR2 YYREEE (reference sequence). The CDR3 sequence is 17 residues long. CDR3 amino acids: CASSLVGSGSYYNEQFF. CDR3 nucleotide sequence: TGTGCCAGCAGCTTGGTCGGTAGCGGGAGCTATTACAATGAGCAGTTCTTC. Filled out from reference TRBV5-4 and TRBJ2-1, the complete variable domain reads ETGVTQSPTHLIKTRGQQVTLRCSSQSGHNTVSWYQQALGQGPQFIFQYYREEENGRGNFPPRFSGLQFPNYSSELNVNALELDDSALYLCASSLVGSGSYYNEQFFGPGTRLTVL.

J is TRBJ2-7 and V is TRBV5-8; TRBD1 matches 7 bases. This CDR3 has 14 residues. Trimming cost V 4 bases and J 6 bases; bases outside gene matches: 10. Per the germline V gene, CDR1 is SGHTS and CDR2 is YDEGEE. The CDR3 coding sequence is TGTGCCAGCAGCCGACAGGGAGAACGTAGCGAGCAGTACTTC. It codes for CASSRQGERSEQYF.

The chain uses TRBV28 and TRBJ2-1, with a weak D call TRBD2 (5 bases). V lost 4 bases and J lost 5, with 24 bases in between. Germline CDR1 MDHEN, CDR2 SYDVKM. This CDR3 comprises 18 residues. The CDR3 is CASSSLRRRGDLNNEQFF. The DNA of the CDR3 is TGTGCCAGCAGTTCCTTACGAAGACGGGGAGACTTAAACAATGAGCAGTTCTTC.

V is TRBV3-1 (or the pseudogene TRBV3-2) and J is TRBJ1-1; no clear D. CDR1 and CDR2 from the germline V gene are LGHDT and YNNKEL (reference sequence). There are 13 residues in the CDR3. V shed 5 bases and J shed 1 base, with 8 bases lying between them. CDR3 nucleotides: TGTGCCAGCAGCGACGTAGCGAACACTGAAGCTTTCTTT. Encoded protein: CASSDVANTEAFF.

This clone was observed a few times. The chain recombines TRBV5-1 with TRBJ2-7; a possible D gene is TRBD2 (5 bases). Germline CDR1 SGHRS, CDR2 YFSETQ. V was shortened by 4 bases and J by 2 bases, with 10 bases between the two germline ends. The CDR3 extends over 13 amino acids. In DNA form, the CDR3 reads TGCGCCAGCAGCCTAGACGGGGCCTACGAGCAGTACTTC. Residues: CASSLDGAYEQYF.

This chain uses TRBV5-1 with TRBJ1-5; D not certain. Germline CDR1 reads SGHRS; CDR2 reads YFSETQ. V dropped 4 bases and J dropped 2 bases, with 13 bases sitting between them. The CDR3 is 15 residues long. CDR3 amino acids: CASSLEGMGNQPQHF. The CDR3 DNA reads TGCGCCAGCAGCCTCGAGGGTATGGGCAATCAGCCCCAGCATTTT.

This sequence joins TRBV19 and TRBJ2-5; TRBD1 agrees at 7 bases. The ends lost 5 bases at V and 1 base at J; junction bases unmatched: 10. Germline V gene lookup returns CDR1 LNHDA and CDR2 SQIVND (reference sequence). The CDR3 sequence is 16 residues long. CDR3 loop: CASSPNIRDSQETQYF. The CDR3 bases are TGTGCCAGTAGTCCCAACATCCGGGACAGCCAAGAGACCCAGTACTTC.

Regarding this clone: Other nucleotide sequences from this sample produce the same CDR3. The V and J genes are TRBV11-2 and TRBJ2-7; 7 bases are a match to TRBD1. Trimming took 3 bases from V and 1 from J; bases not matched to a gene: 0. This CDR3 comprises 13 residues. The germline gives CDR1 SGHAT, CDR2 FQNNGV. As DNA, the CDR3 is TGTGCCAGCAGCTTGGGACAGTCCTACGAGCAGTACTTC. This sequence encodes CASSLGQSYEQYF.

This chain links TRBV18 with TRBJ1-1; no firm D call. This CDR3 has 13 residues. Germline V gene lookup returns CDR1 KGHSH and CDR2 LQKENI. Between the trimmed V and J ends, which lost 3 bases and 5 bases, there was a span of 10 bases. CDR3 DNA sequence: TGTGCCAGCTCACCCAGTCCGCGGACTGAAGCTTTCTTT. It is translated as CASSPSPRTEAFF.